This T cell receptor (beta chain) appears in the sequencing data of a study of T cell responses to AZD1222 COVID-19 vaccine. Study results and caveats: Recipients of two AZD1222 doses showed rising Spike-specific TCR breadth and depth. It should be noted that donors were predominantly white British and more often female, and clonal diversity was possibly underestimated.

About this clone itself: Its specificity is not known.

Profiling relied on immunoSEQ multiplex PCR, and the TCRdb table lists in-frame clones only, not all of them. The table includes approximately 88,000 clones, 70% to 90% detected once. The CDR3 extends over 13 amino acids. The V end was cut by 0 bases, the J end by 5 bases, with 8 bases between. Germline V gene lookup returns CDR1 SGHNT and CDR2 YYREEE (reference sequence). This sequence joins TRBV5-4 and TRBJ2-5; D uncertain. This receptor was obtained from an adult who received the AZD1222 COVID-19 vaccine. The sequencing used peripheral blood, collected 28 days after the second AZD1222 dose. This chain's CDR3 is CASSLVDPETQYF. CDR3 DNA: TGTGCCAGCAGCTTGGTTGACCCGGAGACCCAGTACTTC.